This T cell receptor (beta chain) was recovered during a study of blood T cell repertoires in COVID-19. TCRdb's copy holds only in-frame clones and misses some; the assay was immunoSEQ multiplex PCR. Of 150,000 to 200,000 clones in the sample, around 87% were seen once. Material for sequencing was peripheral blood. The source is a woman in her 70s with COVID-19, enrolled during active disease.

The CDR3, as DNA: TGTGCCAGCAGCTTAGCCGGGAGCACAGATACGCAGTATTTT. This codes for CASSLAGSTDTQYF. V usage is TRBV11-3 and J usage is TRBJ2-3; D is unresolved. Per germline, CDR1 SGHNT and CDR2 YENEEA. V lost 1 base and J lost 0, with 5 bases in between. The CDR3 has 14 residues.